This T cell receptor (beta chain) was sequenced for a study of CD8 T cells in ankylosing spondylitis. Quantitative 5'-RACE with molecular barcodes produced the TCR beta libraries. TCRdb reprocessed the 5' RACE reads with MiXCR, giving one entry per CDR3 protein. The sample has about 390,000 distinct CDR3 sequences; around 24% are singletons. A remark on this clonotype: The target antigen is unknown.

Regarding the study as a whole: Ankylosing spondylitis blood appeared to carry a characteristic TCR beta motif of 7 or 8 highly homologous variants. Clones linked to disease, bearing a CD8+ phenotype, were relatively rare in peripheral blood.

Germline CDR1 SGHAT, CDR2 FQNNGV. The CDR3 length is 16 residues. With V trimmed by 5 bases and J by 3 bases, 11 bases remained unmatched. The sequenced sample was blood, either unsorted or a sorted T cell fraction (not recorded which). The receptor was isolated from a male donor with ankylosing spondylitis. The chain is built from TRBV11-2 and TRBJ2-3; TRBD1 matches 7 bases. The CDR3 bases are TGTGCCAGCAGCCGGAGGCGGAGACAGGGTACAGATACGCAGTATTTT. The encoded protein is CASSRRRRQGTDTQYF.